A single sample is the source of the 17 T cell receptor beta chains below, sequenced in a study of T cell responses to AZD1222 COVID-19 vaccine. Sequencing was performed with immunoSEQ multiplex PCR; in TCRdb, only in-frame clones are kept and a portion is missing. The sample holds 110,000 to 150,000 clones, more than 80% seen once. The sequencing used peripheral blood, collected on day 0 of MenACWY control vaccination. The receptors stem from an adult in good health.

J is TRBJ1-2 and V is TRBV5-1, with 7 bases that match TRBD1. V shed 0 bases, J shed 8 bases, and the junction held 10 bases outside the gene matches. Germline loops: CDR1 SGHRS, CDR2 YFSETQ. This CDR3 has 15 residues. Here the CDR3 reads CASSLGDRGGMGYTF. CDR3 sequence (DNA): TGCGCCAGCAGCTTGGGGGACAGAGGTGGAATGGGCTACACCTTC.

This clone has only one observation. This sequence joins TRBV12-3 or TRBV12-4 and TRBJ1-1, with 9 bases matching TRBD1. J was trimmed by 11 bases and V by 4 bases; bases with no gene match: 8. The length of the CDR3 is 13 residues. CDR3 residues: CASSSPGQGPAFF. The CDR3 DNA reads TGTGCCAGCAGTTCCCCGGGACAGGGACCGGCTTTCTTT.

On this clone: A junction boundary mismatches the germline segment, possibly from a read error. This chain's CDR3 is CASSQSGERYF. CDR3 bases: TGTGCCAGCAGCCAATCCGGCGAGCGGTACTTC. The chain joins TRBV3-1 (or the pseudogene TRBV3-2) to TRBJ2-7; D is ambiguous. The CDR3 is made up of 11 amino acids. The germline gives CDR1 LGHDT, CDR2 YNNKEL (reference sequence).

The chain recombines TRBV5-1 with TRBJ2-5; D might be TRBD1 (6 bases). The CDR3 totals 15 residues. With 3 bases removed from V and 5 bases from J, the gap between germline ends came to 17 bases. Germline V gives CDR1 SGHRS, CDR2 YFSETQ. CDR3 residues: CASSSGDTWRETQYF. CDR3 nucleotides: TGCGCCAGCAGCTCCGGGGACACCTGGAGGGAGACCCAGTACTTC.

The chain links TRBV4-1 to TRBJ2-3, with D hard to call. Germline lookup yields CDR1 MGHRA and CDR2 YSYEKL. CDR3 length equals 13 residues. Trimming took off 0 bases at V and 3 bases at J, with 4 bases between the two ends. The CDR3 protein is CASSQEGTDTQYF. DNA for the CDR3: TGCGCCAGCAGCCAAGAGGGGACAGATACGCAGTATTTT.

The chain couples TRBV29-1 to TRBJ2-6; D may be TRBD1 or TRBD2 (6 bases each). The CDR3 consists of 19 residues. V shed 6 bases and J shed 1 base, with 25 bases lying between them. Germline CDR1 SQVTM, CDR2 ANQGSEA. CDR3 DNA sequence: TGCAGCGTGCGGCCGGGGGCTGGTTTTCCGGGGTCTGGGGCCAACGTCCTGACTTTC. As protein: CSVRPGAGFPGSGANVLTF. Based on the CDR3 plus reference TRBV29-1 and TRBJ2-6, the full variable domain is SAVISQKPSRDICQRGTSLTIQCQVDSQVTMMFWYRQQPGQSLTLIATANQGSEATYESGFVIDKFPISRPNLTFSTLTVSNMSPEDSSIYLCSVRPGAGFPGSGANVLTFGAGSRLTVL.

V usage is TRBV10-1 and J usage is TRBJ1-5; D unclear. V lost 0 bases, J lost 5 bases, and 5 bases lay in between. The CDR3 has 13 residues. CDR1 WNHNN and CDR2 SYGVQD come from the germline V gene (reference sequence). The CDR3 reads CASSESRHQPQHF. The DNA for the CDR3 is TGCGCCAGCAGTGAGTCGAGACATCAGCCCCAGCATTTT.

The genes are TRBV25-1 and TRBJ1-4; D gene uncertain. Germline CDR1 is MGHDK and CDR2 is SYGVNS. V was clipped by 8 bases and J by 8 bases, with 12 bases between them. This CDR3 contains 12 residues. The DNA of the CDR3 is TGTGCCAGCGCTCATTTACCCGAAAAACTGTTTTTT. It yields the protein CASAHLPEKLFF.

This clone was seen just once. The V and J genes are TRBV7-3 and TRBJ2-2; 7 bases map to TRBD2. The V and J ends lost 5 bases and 4 bases, in that order; junction bases with no gene match: 7. This CDR3 contains 15 residues. CDR1 and CDR2 from the germline V gene are SGHTA and FQGTGA. In nucleotides, the CDR3 is TGTGCCAGCAGCCGCGAACTAGCGTTCACCGGGGAGCTGTTTTTT. Translation: CASSRELAFTGELFF.

This clone appeared once. This sequence joins TRBV6-1 and TRBJ1-3; D unclear. The V gene lost 1 base and the J gene lost 8 bases, with 12 bases spanning the gap. Germline CDR1 MNHNS, CDR2 SASEGT. This CDR3 is 14 amino acids long. CDR3 sequence: CASSEGGAADTIYF. In DNA form, the CDR3 reads TGTGCCAGCAGTGAAGGAGGCGCGGCGGACACCATATATTTT.

The chain employs TRBV7-3 and TRBJ2-1, with TRBD2 matching 9 bases. CDR3 length: 16 residues. V gave up 6 bases and J gave up 5 bases; unmatched junction bases: 11. The germline V gene encodes CDR1 SGHTA and CDR2 FQGTGA. As DNA, the CDR3 is TGTGCCAGCAGATATCCAGGACTAGCGAGGAACAATGAGCAGTTCTTC. Translated, it gives CASRYPGLARNNEQFF.

The chain uses TRBV21-1 and TRBJ2-7; the table names TRBD1, a call not compared with the DNA. TRBV21-1 is given as a pseudogene. The CDR3 is made up of 15 amino acids. The CDR3 reads CASSKGTGSAYEQYF. In DNA, the CDR3 is TGTGCCAGCAGCAAAGGGACAGGGTCGGCGTACGAGCAGTACTTC.

The gene calls are TRBV2 and TRBJ1-1, with 8 bases matching TRBD1. CDR1 is SNHLY, CDR2 FYNNEI, per germline. This CDR3 contains 15 residues. The V gene end was trimmed by 3 bases and the J gene end by 5 bases; junction bases not matched to a gene: 8. The DNA of the CDR3 is TGTGCCAGCAGTGATGTGGACAGGGTAGGAACTGAAGCTTTCTTT. As protein: CASSDVDRVGTEAFF.

This clone has only a few counts. The V and J genes are TRBV9 and TRBJ1-1; D is ambiguous. Trimming took off 2 bases at V and 1 base at J, with 6 bases between the two ends. The germline CDR1 and CDR2 sequences are SGDLS and YYNGEE. There are 13 residues in the CDR3. The CDR3 spells CASSVTENTEAFF. The CDR3 nucleotides are TGTGCCAGCAGCGTTACAGAGAACACTGAAGCTTTCTTT. Variable domain in full (rest from reference TRBV9 and TRBJ1-1): DSGVTQTPKHLITATGQRVTLRCSPRSGDLSVYWYQQSLDQGLQFLIQYYNGEERAKGNILERFSAQQFPDLHSELNLSSLELGDSALYFCASSVTENTEAFFGQGTRLTVV.

The V gene is TRBV10-3, the J gene TRBJ2-1, with 9 bases that match TRBD2. Germline V CDR1 and CDR2: ENHRY, SYGVKD. V lost 3 bases, J lost 5 bases, and 8 bases stayed unmatched. CDR3 size: 16 residues. The CDR3 is CAISDVVGGRDNEQFF. CDR3 DNA: TGTGCCATCAGTGATGTAGTCGGCGGGAGGGACAATGAGCAGTTCTTC.

This rearrangement joins TRBV3-1 (or the pseudogene TRBV3-2) to TRBJ1-1; D possibly corresponds to TRBD1 (6 bases). The CDR3 runs to 13 residues. Deletions cut 2 bases from V and 10 bases from J, with 14 bases between. Germline V gene lookup returns CDR1 LGHDT and CDR2 YNNKEL (reference sequence). The CDR3 bases are TGTGCCAGCAGCCAAAGGGGGGACCCAGGAGCTTTCTTT. Protein sequence: CASSQRGDPGAFF.

The chain carries TRBV19 and TRBJ1-4; perhaps TRBD1 as D (6 bases). The germline gives CDR1 LNHDA, CDR2 SQIVND (reference sequence). Trimming removed 5 bases at V and 0 bases at J, with 10 bases between. This CDR3 has 15 residues. The CDR3: CASSEWTATNEKLFF. CDR3 bases: TGTGCCAGTAGTGAGTGGACAGCAACTAATGAAAAACTGTTTTTT.